This T cell receptor beta chain was sequenced during a study of blood T cell repertoires in COVID-19. Study summary: Nucleic acid was either cDNA or gDNA, and it came from T cells, B-cell-depleted T cells, or PBMCs.

V shed 4 bases and J shed 14 bases, with 18 bases lying between them. The CDR3 is 14 residues long. The germline CDR1 and CDR2 sequences are LGHNA and YNFKEQ. TCRdb's copy holds only in-frame clones and misses some; the assay was immunoSEQ multiplex PCR. Among about 150,000 clones listed, about 80% were seen once. The sequenced sample was peripheral blood. The J gene is TRBJ1-6, the V gene TRBV4-2; possibly TRBD1 for D (5 bases). This receptor was obtained from a man aged 55 to 70 with acute or convalescent COVID-19. The CDR3 region has the DNA TGTGCCAGCAGCCCCTCGGGGGACGCCTGGGCCCTCCACTTT. Translated: CASSPSGDAWALHF.